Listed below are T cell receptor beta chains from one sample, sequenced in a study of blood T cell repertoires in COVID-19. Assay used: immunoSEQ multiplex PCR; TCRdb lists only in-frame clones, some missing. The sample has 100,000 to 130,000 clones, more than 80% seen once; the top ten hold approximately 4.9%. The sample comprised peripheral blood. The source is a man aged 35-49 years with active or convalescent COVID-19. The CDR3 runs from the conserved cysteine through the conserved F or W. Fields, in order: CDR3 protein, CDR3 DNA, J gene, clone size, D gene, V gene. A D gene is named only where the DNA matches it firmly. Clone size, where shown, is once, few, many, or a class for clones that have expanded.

CASSSPAVRDGYTF | TGTGCCAGCAGTTCTCCGGCGGTGAGGGATGGCTACACCTTC | TRBJ1-2 | . | . | TRBV28
CATSFRPAGGPISYNEQFF | TGTGCCACCTCATTCCGGCCAGCGGGAGGGCCGATTTCATACAATGAGCAGTTCTTC | TRBJ2-1 | once | . | TRBV21-1
CASSLGLAGEALTDTQYF | TGCGCCAGCAGCTTAGGACTAGCGGGAGAAGCCTTGACAGATACGCAGTATTTT | TRBJ2-3 | once | TRBD2 | TRBV5-1
CASSLVAGNTEAFF | TGTGCCAGCAGCTTGGTTGCAGGGAACACTGAAGCTTTCTTT | TRBJ1-1 | . | . | TRBV5-4
CASSRTGNLYEQYF | TGTGCCAGCAGCCGCACAGGGAACCTTTACGAGCAGTACTTC | TRBJ2-7 | . | . | TRBV5-4
CAISESIGGTGELFF | TGTGCCATCAGTGAGTCGATCGGCGGGACCGGGGAGCTGTTTTTT | TRBJ2-2 | once | . | TRBV10-3
CAWSGLGGGRGGTDTQYF | TGTGCCTGGAGCGGACTTGGCGGCGGGAGAGGGGGAACAGATACGCAGTATTTT | TRBJ2-3 | . | . | TRBV30
CASSLQADRDSYEQYF | TGTGCCAGCTCTCTACAAGCCGACAGGGATTCCTACGAGCAGTACTTC | TRBJ2-7 | . | TRBD1 | TRBV18
CASRNTVSSYEQYF | TGTGCCAGCAGGAATACAGTTTCCTCCTACGAGCAGTACTTC | TRBJ2-7 | . | . | TRBV6-5
CASSRTGSFNTEAFF | TGCGCCAGCAGTAGGACGGGGAGCTTTAACACTGAAGCTTTCTTT | TRBJ1-1 | . | . | TRBV10-1
CASSLNSGWNTEAFF | TGTGCCAGCAGCTTAAATTCCGGGTGGAACACTGAAGCTTTCTTT | TRBJ1-1 | . | . | TRBV7-9
CASSLVADIGNTIYF | TGTGCCAGCAGCTTAGTAGCGGACATCGGAAACACCATATATTTT | TRBJ1-3 | . | . | TRBV11-2
CAYVRRTGELFF | TGTGCCTACGTCCGGAGGACCGGGGAGCTGTTTTTT | TRBJ2-2 | . | . | TRBV30
CAWSVSSYEQYF | TGTGCCTGGAGTGTTTCCAGCTACGAGCAGTACTTC | TRBJ2-7 | . | . | TRBV30
CASSFPRGPNTDTQYF | TGTGCCAGCAGTTTCCCCAGGGGACCAAACACAGATACGCAGTATTTT | TRBJ2-3 | . | . | TRBV28
CASSYHRGVQETQYF | TGTGCCAGCAGTTACCACAGGGGCGTTCAAGAGACCCAGTACTTC | TRBJ2-5 | . | TRBD1 | TRBV5-6
CASSYRGSLNIQYF | TGTGCCAGCAGTTACAGGGGTTCCCTCAACATTCAGTACTTC | TRBJ2-4 | . | . | TRBV6-5
CASSKTLANYGYTF | TGTGCCAGCTCCAAGACCCTAGCTAACTATGGCTACACCTTC | TRBJ1-2 | . | . | TRBV28
CARGVTVASGAYEQYF | TGTGCCAGGGGTGTAACGGTTGCTAGCGGGGCCTACGAGCAGTACTTC | TRBJ2-7 | . | TRBD2 | TRBV27
CASSYRDKSGNTIYF | TGTGCCAGCAGTTACCGGGACAAATCTGGAAACACCATATATTTT | TRBJ1-3 | . | . | TRBV28
CASSVGDSGSGELFF | TGTGCCAGCAGCGTAGGGGATAGCGGGAGCGGGGAGCTGTTTTTT | TRBJ2-2 | . | TRBD2 | TRBV9
CASSYATDTQYF | TGTGCCAGCAGTTATGCGACAGATACGCAGTATTTT | TRBJ2-3 | . | . | TRBV12-3/TRBV12-4
CASSLRQAGVEAFF | TGTGCCAGCAGCCTCCGACAGGCTGGTGTTGAAGCTTTCTTT | TRBJ1-1 | . | . | TRBV3-1/TRBV3-2
CASSPRGSFSIGTNTEAFF | TGTGCCAGCTCACCACGCGGGAGTTTCTCTATCGGAACGAACACTGAAGCTTTCTTT | TRBJ1-1 | . | . | TRBV18
CASSQGGGYTF | TGTGCCAGCAGCCAAGGAGGAGGCTACACCTTC | TRBJ1-2 | . | . | TRBV3-1/TRBV3-2